This TCR beta chain is drawn from a study of CD8 T cells in ankylosing spondylitis. Study observations and caveats: Reportedly, matched ankylosing spondylitis synovial fluid was significantly enriched for disease-linked clones. The disease-linked clones had a CD8+ phenotype and low blood frequencies. Roughly eight highly homologous variants made up a TCR beta motif that seemed to typify ankylosing spondylitis blood.

A remark on this clonotype: Its target is unknown.

The CDR3 consists of 18 residues. J lost 4 bases, V lost 8 bases, and 19 bases had no gene match. Germline V gene data show CDR1 as SGHAT and CDR2 as FQNNGV. Preparation of TCR beta libraries was done by quantitative 5'-RACE with molecular barcodes. TCRdb re-called the 5' RACE reads with MiXCR, one entry per CDR3 protein. Among hundreds of thousands of distinct CDR3 sequences listed, approximately 26% were seen once. The clonotype comes from a male donor with ankylosing spondylitis. The rearrangement joins TRBV11-2 to TRBJ2-1; 8 bases map to TRBD2. Sequencing was performed on blood, either unsorted or a sorted T cell fraction (not recorded which). CDR3 sequence (DNA): TGTGCCAGCCAAAACTCGGCTAGCGGGCCTCCTGGGTACAATGAGCAGTTCTTC. Translating it yields CASQNSASGPPGYNEQFF.